This passage covers 10 T cell receptor beta chains from one sample sequenced in a study of T cells in Graves' hyperthyroidism and ophthalmopathy. TCR beta CDR3 sequences were amplified from RNA transcripts. Researchers ran a first-round RT-PCR on the TCR CDR3 using the HTBI primer set. One entry per CDR3 protein results from TCRdb running MiXCR on the multiplex PCR reads. Among around 350,000 distinct CDR3 sequences listed, about 25% were seen once. Material for sequencing was blood. These receptor sequences come from a man aged 50 to 59 with Graves' hyperthyroidism.

This clonotype has just a few counts. The chain couples TRBV18 to TRBJ1-4; TRBD1 agrees at 9 bases. V lost 0 bases, J lost 8 bases, and 10 bases stayed unmatched. This CDR3 is built from 17 residues. Germline V gives CDR1 KGHSH, CDR2 LQKENI. The CDR3 loop reads CASSPPNVGTGREKLFF. The CDR3 DNA reads TGTGCCAGCTCACCACCGAATGTTGGGACAGGGAGGGAAAAACTGTTTTTT.

This clonotype was seen more than once but under ten times. V gene TRBV7-6 combines with J gene TRBJ2-5; D possibly matches TRBD1 or TRBD2 (5 bases each). This CDR3 region has 16 residues. The V gene lost 2 bases and the J gene lost 6 bases, with 19 bases spanning the gap. Germline V gene lookup returns CDR1 SGHVS and CDR2 FNYEAQ. As DNA, the CDR3 is TGTGCCAGCAGCTTATCAGCCTTCCAGGGAGCTCAGACCCAGTACTTC. Its translation: CASSLSAFQGAQTQYF.

In this sample, this clonotype turned up many times. The CDR3 spells CASSLTNSGSFRELFF. The CDR3 DNA reads as TGTGCCAGCAGCTTAACGAATAGCGGGAGTTTCCGGGAGCTGTTTTTT. The chain joins TRBV7-3 to TRBJ2-2; 9 nucleotides agree with TRBD2. Trimming at V came to 0 bases and at J to 9 bases, leaving 8 bases not matched to a gene. Germline V gene sequence: CDR1 SGHTA, CDR2 FQGTGA. The CDR3 extends over 16 amino acids. The full variable domain, in which reference TRBV7-3 and TRBJ2-2 provide the parts outside the CDR3, is GAGVSQTPSNKVTEKGKYVELRCDPISGHTALYWYRQSLGQGPEFLIYFQGTGAADDSGLPNDRFFAVRPEGSVSTLKIQRTERGDSAVYLCASSLTNSGSFRELFFGEGSRLTVL.

At least ten counts were recorded for this clonotype. The chain has TRBV28 and TRBJ2-7, with no clear D. This CDR3 comprises 14 residues. Trimming left V 6 bases short and J 2 bases short, with 14 bases between. Germline V CDR1 and CDR2: MDHEN, SYDVKM. The CDR3 sequence is CASSNTDKAYEQYF. Written as DNA, the CDR3 is TGTGCCAGCAGCAACACCGACAAGGCCTACGAGCAGTACTTC.

CDR3 sequence (DNA): TGCAGTGGGACCCGACTAGCATTGGGTGAGCAGTTCTTC. Amino acids: CSGTRLALGEQFF. The chain has TRBV20-1 and TRBJ2-1, with 7 bases fitting TRBD2. Germline trimming cut 7 bases from V and 9 bases from J; bases unmatched to any gene: 12. Germline-derived CDR1 and CDR2 are DFQATT and SNEGSKA (reference sequence). There are 13 residues in the CDR3.

This sequence joins TRBV7-9 and TRBJ1-1; 7 bases map to TRBD1. This CDR3 comprises 18 residues. With V trimmed by 4 bases and J by 0 bases, 14 bases remained unmatched. Germline V gene lookup returns CDR1 SEHNR and CDR2 FQNEAQ (reference sequence). CDR3 in DNA: TGTGCCAGCAGCTCGGATCAACCGGGACAGCACATGAACACTGAAGCTTTCTTT. Protein: CASSSDQPGQHMNTEAFF.

There are many counts of this clonotype. The rearrangement uses TRBV10-3 and TRBJ2-3, with D tentatively TRBD2 (6 bases). CDR3 size: 14 residues. The V gene's germline CDR1 is ENHRY and CDR2 SYGVKD. The V gene lost 3 bases and the J gene lost 6 bases, with 13 bases spanning the gap. CDR3 in DNA: TGTGCCATCAGTGATCGACTAGTAGGTGATACGCAGTATTTT. Its translation is CAISDRLVGDTQYF.

The V and J genes are TRBV24-1 and TRBJ2-5; 7 bases are a match to TRBD2. V was clipped by 2 bases and J by 5 bases; unmatched bases: 7. The germline CDR1 and CDR2 sequences are KGHDR and SFDVKD. This CDR3 is 15 amino acids long. CDR3 in DNA: TGTGCCACCAGTGATTCCGCGACTAGCCGGGAGACCCAGTACTTC. It specifies CATSDSATSRETQYF.

The chain carries TRBV7-3 and TRBJ2-3; 12 bases are shared with TRBD2. The CDR3 has 18 residues. Germline V CDR1 and CDR2: SGHTA, FQGTGA. The V gene end was trimmed by 5 bases and the J gene end by 4 bases; junction bases not matched to a gene: 13. This CDR3 is CASSLKVLAGGPADTQYF. The CDR3 nucleotides read TGTGCCAGCAGCCTGAAGGTCCTAGCGGGAGGGCCGGCAGATACGCAGTATTTT.

The rearrangement links TRBV3-1 to TRBJ2-3; D is unclear. CDR1 and CDR2 (germline): LGHDT, YNNKEL (reference sequence). Deletions cut 1 base from V and 4 bases from J, with 9 bases between. The CDR3 contains 14 residues. CDR3 loop: CASSQVVRADTQYF. The CDR3 DNA is TGTGCCAGCAGCCAAGTAGTCCGGGCAGATACGCAGTATTTT.